The T cell receptor beta chain described here comes from a study of T-cell memory formation after mild COVID-19. General study points: Mainly in CM and EM were contracting CD4+ clones; CD8+ were in EMRA. Pre-infection memory carried some responding clones, suggesting that cross-reactive memory joined.

Using constant-segment primers, 5'RACE produced TCR alpha and TCR beta cDNA libraries carrying sample barcodes and UMIs. TCRdb re-called the 5' RACE reads through MiXCR, storing one row per CDR3 protein. The sample comprises 540,000 or so distinct CDR3 sequences, roughly 20% of which are singletons, and about an eighth rests with the top ten. This clonotype showed up just a few times. Its antigen is still unknown. CDR3 length: 13 residues. The V gene lost 6 bases and the J gene lost 4 bases, with 11 bases spanning the gap. The sample was PBMCs or a T cell subset sorted from them (not recorded which). This chain uses TRBV12-3 or TRBV12-4 with TRBJ2-3; D is uncertain. The receptor was isolated from an adult woman who had mild COVID-19 (a few samples of this study predate the infection). Cell type and time point are not known. The CDR3 DNA sequence: TGTGCCAGCAGACTTCTAGGTGCAGATACGCAGTATTTT. Encoded protein: CASRLLGADTQYF.